These 13 T cell receptor beta chains came from one sample sequenced in a study of blood T cell repertoires in COVID-19. Assay used: immunoSEQ multiplex PCR; TCRdb lists only in-frame clones, some missing. The sample has 200,000 or so clones, roughly 90% seen once. Specimen: PBMCs or T cells enriched from blood (not recorded which). The receptors shown here come from a woman between 18 and 29 years old who had recovered from COVID-19.

J is TRBJ2-3 and V is TRBV27; 10 bases are a match to TRBD2. CDR1 MNHEY and CDR2 SMNVEV come from the germline V gene (reference sequence). The CDR3 length is 15 residues. V dropped 8 bases and J dropped 2; count of bases not matched to a gene: 7. In DNA form, the CDR3 reads TGTGCCAGCCGCGGACTAGCGGTAAACACAGATACGCAGTATTTT. Its protein product is CASRGLAVNTDTQYF.

This clone is a singleton in its sample. The genes are TRBV28 and TRBJ1-3; 7 bases are shared with TRBD1. Trimming took 2 bases from V and 3 from J; bases not matched to a gene: 4. The CDR3 length is 15 residues. Germline assignment: CDR1 MDHEN and CDR2 SYDVKM. The CDR3 region has the DNA TGTGCCAGCAGTTTAGAGGGGGCACGTGGAAACACCATATATTTT. Translating gives CASSLEGARGNTIYF.

The genes are TRBV9 and TRBJ2-3; the D is unclear. CDR1 is SGDLS, CDR2 YYNGEE, per germline. There are 13 residues in the CDR3. V lost 4 bases, J lost 6 bases, and 12 bases lay in between. The CDR3 DNA is TGTGCCAGCAGCCCCCAGGTATCGGATACGCAGTATTTT. Its protein is CASSPQVSDTQYF.

The genes are TRBV6-5 and TRBJ2-6; 7 nucleotides line up with TRBD2. V shed 6 bases and J 0 bases; nucleotides not matched to a gene: 2. This CDR3 has 15 amino acids. Germline CDR1 MNHEY, CDR2 SVGAGI. The CDR3 DNA reads as TGTGCCAGCAGAACGGGGGGCTCTGGGGCCAACGTCCTGACTTTC. It codes for CASRTGGSGANVLTF.

The chain couples TRBV3-1 (or the pseudogene TRBV3-2) to TRBJ2-3; 7 bases match TRBD2. V dropped 0 bases and J dropped 1; count of bases not matched to a gene: 10. The CDR3 length is 18 residues. CDR1 is LGHDT and CDR2 is YNNKEL in the germline V gene (reference sequence). The CDR3 protein is CASSQDPPLAMGTDTQYF. For the CDR3, the DNA is TGTGCCAGCAGCCAAGATCCCCCACTAGCGATGGGCACAGATACGCAGTATTTT.

The chain couples TRBV19 to TRBJ1-5; 7 positions agree with TRBD1. V lost 7 bases to trimming and J lost 6 bases; unmatched junction nucleotides: 9. The CDR3 spans 14 residues. Germline V lookup: CDR1 LNHDA, CDR2 SQIVND (reference sequence). The CDR3 bases are TGTGCCAGTATGTGGACAGGAGGTGGTCAGCCCCAGCATTTT. It yields the protein CASMWTGGGQPQHF.

The V call is TRBV24-1, the J call TRBJ1-2; no clear D gene. Germline V gene data show CDR1 as KGHDR and CDR2 as SFDVKD. Trimming removed 1 base at V and 3 bases at J, with 8 bases between. The CDR3 is 14 amino acids. The CDR3 protein is CATSDFPVDYGYTF. For the CDR3, the DNA is TGTGCCACCAGTGATTTCCCCGTAGACTATGGCTACACCTTC.

This chain connects TRBV28 to TRBJ2-3; weak D call: TRBD2 (5 bases). The V gene lost 10 bases and the J gene lost 5 bases, with 16 bases spanning the gap. CDR1 MDHEN and CDR2 SYDVKM come from the germline V gene. This CDR3 contains 13 residues. Here the CDR3 DNA reads TGTGCCACCCTCGGCCGGGCGGGAGATACGCAGTATTTT. It is translated as CATLGRAGDTQYF.

J is TRBJ2-3 and V is TRBV10-1; 13 bases line up with TRBD2. Germline V lookup: CDR1 WNHNN, CDR2 SYGVQD (reference sequence). CDR3 length: 17 amino acids. Losses at the gene ends were 2 bases for V and 6 bases for J; bases not matched to a gene: 8. The CDR3 region is CASSEELAGGSTDTQYF. The DNA of the CDR3 is TGCGCCAGCAGTGAGGAACTAGCGGGGGGGTCAACGGATACGCAGTATTTT.

The chain uses TRBV7-9 and TRBJ1-3; TRBD1 is a possible D gene (6 bases). This CDR3 has 17 residues. Looked up from germline, CDR1 is SEHNR and CDR2 is FQNEAQ (reference sequence). Trimming removed 5 bases from V and 1 base from J, with 18 bases in between. In DNA form, the CDR3 reads TGTGCCAGCAGCCCCCGGGCAGGGGAGGGGTCTGGAAACACCATATATTTT. This encodes CASSPRAGEGSGNTIYF.

This chain links TRBV2 with TRBJ1-1; D is unclear. Trimming shortened V by 4 bases and J by 11 bases, and 17 bases separated the two germline ends. Germline CDR1 SNHLY, CDR2 FYNNEI. The CDR3 has 13 amino acids. This chain's CDR3 is CASSAPREGGAFF. The CDR3 DNA sequence: TGTGCCAGCAGTGCCCCCCGGGAAGGAGGGGCTTTCTTT.

This CDR3 reads CASSSRRRGTYEQYF. Written as DNA, the CDR3 is TGTGCCAGCAGCAGTCGAAGGCGGGGGACCTACGAGCAGTACTTC. The rearrangement links TRBV6-5 to TRBJ2-7, with 7 bases lining up with TRBD2. The CDR3 is 15 amino acids. CDR1 MNHEY and CDR2 SVGAGI come from the germline V gene. The J segment lost 2 bases and the V segment lost 6 bases, leaving 10 bases of the junction unmatched.

The chain couples TRBV4-1 to TRBJ1-2; D perhaps matches TRBD1 (6 bases). This CDR3 contains 15 residues. Germline V gene data show CDR1 as MGHRA and CDR2 as YSYEKL. V was trimmed by 0 bases and J by 5 bases, leaving 13 bases between them. This CDR3 is CASSQEDTGFYGYTF. DNA for the CDR3: TGCGCCAGCAGCCAAGAGGATACAGGGTTTTATGGCTACACCTTC.